This T cell receptor beta chain emerged from a study of blood T cell repertoires in COVID-19. For the study at large: Material from acute and convalescent COVID-19 was sourced from the United States, Italy and Spain. From T cells, B-cell-depleted T cells, or PBMCs came the material, which was cDNA or gDNA.

In germline, CDR1 is SGHTA, CDR2 FQGNSA. Trimming shortened V by 5 bases and J by 8 bases, and 13 bases separated the two germline ends. The CDR3 has 14 residues. Researchers sorted participants into cohorts using their self-reported clinical history. Per the study methods: Counts of nucleated cells, estimated from reference gene primer amplification, were obtained. Produced via immunoSEQ multiplex PCR; TCRdb's table is partial and in-frame only. V and J calls and clone size follow that table, whereas D and trimming were derived from the DNA. The sample includes around 420,000 clones, roughly 90% of them seen just once.

This receptor was identified in a woman in her thirties or forties with acute COVID-19. This rearrangement joins TRBV7-2 to TRBJ1-6, with a tentative D call TRBD1 (6 bases). The sample taken for sequencing was PBMCs or T cells enriched from blood (not recorded which). CDR3 DNA: TGTGCCAGCAGCCCCAGCGGGACATATTCACCCCTCCACTTT. Encoded protein: CASSPSGTYSPLHF.